The 18 T cell receptor beta chains given below trace back to one sample, sequenced in a study of OX40 agonist ivuxolimab in advanced cancers. Libraries were constructed by the immunoSEQ multiplex PCR assay. TCRdb mirrors the immuneACCESS table, restricted to in-frame sequences. Some clones are absent from its copies; in checked studies, under half trace to an unresolved V gene, and the reason for the others is unknown. Within this sample are some 19,000 clones, with 84% of them counted one time only. Together, the top ten hold about 3.8% of the sample. Here the sequenced sample was CD4+ or CD8+ T cells sorted from blood, taken in a trial of the OX40 agonist ivuxolimab. These receptors all come from an adult with an advanced solid tumor such as melanoma, head and neck, liver or kidney cancer.

This chain connects TRBV4-3 to TRBJ1-1; D gene unclear. Trimming removed 0 bases from V and 1 base from J, with 9 bases in between. The germline V gene has CDR1 LGHNA and CDR2 YSLEER. The CDR3 runs 15 residues. The CDR3 nucleotides are TGCGCCAGCAGCCAAGATAAGGCGGGGAACACTGAAGCTTTCTTT. The encoded protein is CASSQDKAGNTEAFF.

The V and J genes are TRBV9 and TRBJ1-1; the D gene is possibly TRBD1 (5 bases). V lost 0 bases and J lost 1, with 7 bases in between. Germline V gene lookup returns CDR1 SGDLS and CDR2 YYNGEE. The CDR3 totals 14 residues. Here the CDR3 DNA reads TGTGCCAGCAGCGTAGGGGGCCAGAACACTGAAGCTTTCTTT. Translating it yields CASSVGGQNTEAFF.

This clone has a handful of counts. The V and J genes are TRBV28 and TRBJ1-3; TRBD1 matches 7 bases. V lost 6 bases and J lost 6; bases outside the gene matches: 8. This CDR3 contains 14 residues. Germline assignment: CDR1 MDHEN and CDR2 SYDVKM. The CDR3 sequence is CASSPHDRANTIYF. For the CDR3, the DNA is TGTGCCAGCAGCCCTCACGACAGGGCAAACACCATATATTTT.

The chain carries TRBV7-2 and TRBJ2-5; D is uncertain. V dropped 4 bases and J dropped 4 bases, with 13 bases sitting between them. The CDR3 contains 14 residues. In germline, CDR1 is SGHTA, CDR2 FQGNSA. CDR3: CASSSSVGRETQYF. In nucleotides, the CDR3 is TGTGCCAGCAGCTCCAGCGTAGGGCGAGAGACCCAGTACTTC. Together with reference TRBV7-2 and TRBJ2-5, the CDR3 gives the full variable domain: GAGVSQSPSNKVTEKGKDVELRCDPISGHTALYWYRQSLGQGLEFLIYFQGNSAPDKSGLPSDRFSAERTGGSVSTLTIQRTQQEDSAVYLCASSSSVGRETQYFGPGTRLLVL.

The chain carries TRBV5-4 and TRBJ2-2; 11 bases line up with TRBD1. Germline V gene data show CDR1 as SGHNT and CDR2 as YYREEE (reference sequence). The V segment lost 6 bases and the J segment 5 bases; nucleotides outside the gene matches: 6. The CDR3 contains 15 residues. For the CDR3, the DNA is TGTGCCAGCACAGGTTGGGACAGGGGGACCGGGGAGCTGTTTTTT. Protein sequence: CASTGWDRGTGELFF.

The chain is built from TRBV19 and TRBJ1-5; 7 bases fit TRBD1. Germline lookup yields CDR1 LNHDA and CDR2 SQIVND (reference sequence). After removal of 3 bases from V and 3 bases from J, the junction contained 8 bases not matched to a gene. The CDR3 sequence is 16 residues long. As DNA, the CDR3 is TGTGCCAGTAGTATTCAAGTCAGGGGGGTCAATCAGCCCCAGCATTTT. Its protein product is CASSIQVRGVNQPQHF.

The chain uses TRBV25-1 and TRBJ2-5; D is undetermined. CDR1 MGHDK and CDR2 SYGVNS come from the germline V gene. V was shortened by 6 bases and J by 0 bases, with 11 bases between the two germline ends. CDR3 length equals 14 residues. CDR3 coding DNA: TGTGCCAGCAGATCCCGGACGTACCAAGAGACCCAGTACTTC. It translates to CASRSRTYQETQYF.

This clone has only one observation. The chain couples TRBV28 to TRBJ2-5; D is possibly TRBD2 (5 bases). Trimming took 6 bases from V and 4 from J, leaving 15 bases between them. Germline assignment: CDR1 MDHEN and CDR2 SYDVKM. The CDR3 is made up of 14 amino acids. The CDR3, as DNA: TGTGCCAGCAGGCCGACTGGAGGAGGAGAGACCCAGTACTTC. This codes for CASRPTGGGETQYF.

The V and J genes are TRBV10-3 and TRBJ2-1, with D perhaps TRBD2 (6 bases). Looked up from germline, CDR1 is ENHRY and CDR2 is SYGVKD. The CDR3 has 15 amino acids. The germline V and J ends were trimmed by 4 bases and 6 bases, with 16 bases remaining between them. CDR3 region: CAISGVQGGANEQFF. CDR3 coding DNA: TGTGCCATCAGTGGAGTTCAAGGAGGGGCCAATGAGCAGTTCTTC.

This chain joins TRBV29-1 and TRBJ1-1; a weak D match, TRBD1 (6 bases). The CDR3 loop spans 11 amino acids. The germline gives CDR1 SQVTM, CDR2 ANQGSEA. The CDR3 reads CSVQQGTEAFF. The CDR3 nucleotides read TGCAGTGTTCAACAGGGAACCGAAGCTTTCTTT.

The rearrangement joins TRBV7-3 to TRBJ2-6; D remains ambiguous. The CDR3 is made up of 15 amino acids. Germline V lookup: CDR1 SGHTA, CDR2 FQGTGA. Trimming shortened V by 3 bases and J by 2 bases, and 8 bases separated the two germline ends. CDR3 protein: CASSFSHTGANVLTF. Written as DNA, the CDR3 is TGTGCCAGCAGCTTTTCTCACACTGGGGCCAACGTCCTGACTTTC.

The chain uses TRBV27 and TRBJ1-4, with D possibly TRBD1 on 6 matching bases. Trimming shortened V by 4 bases and J by 6 bases, and 12 bases separated the two germline ends. This CDR3 is 14 amino acids long. Germline V lookup: CDR1 MNHEY, CDR2 SMNVEV (reference sequence). DNA for the CDR3: TGTGCCAGCAGTTCCTTGGGGGCCGATGAAAAACTGTTTTTT. Translating gives CASSSLGADEKLFF.

The genes are TRBV7-9 and TRBJ1-2; D call uncertain. The CDR3 loop spans 16 amino acids. V dropped 2 bases and J dropped 4 bases, with 17 bases sitting between them. Per the germline V gene, CDR1 is SEHNR and CDR2 is FQNEAQ (reference sequence). The CDR3 spells CASSLTQGAGRYGYTF. The CDR3 DNA sequence: TGTGCCAGCAGCTTAACCCAAGGTGCGGGCCGCTATGGCTACACCTTC.

In DNA, the CDR3 is TGTGCCAGCAGCCCCCCTGGCACTGAAGCTTTCTTT. This encodes CASSPPGTEAFF. The chain uses TRBV6-5 and TRBJ1-1; no definite D call. Trimming cost V 6 bases and J 4 bases, with 9 bases left between them. The germline CDR1 and CDR2 sequences are MNHEY and SVGAGI. The CDR3 runs 12 residues.

V usage is TRBV12-5 and J usage is TRBJ1-1; perhaps TRBD1 as D (5 bases). V dropped 7 bases and J dropped 4 bases, with 16 bases sitting between them. This CDR3 is built from 14 residues. Germline CDR1 and CDR2: LGHNT and FRNRAP. The CDR3 protein is CASVAGGVGTEAFF. The CDR3 DNA follows: TGTGCTAGTGTTGCCGGGGGGGTCGGCACTGAAGCTTTCTTT.

The chain combines TRBV18 with TRBJ2-7; D tentatively fits TRBD1 or TRBD2 (7 bases each). Germline values: CDR1 KGHSH, CDR2 LQKENI. The CDR3 totals 13 residues. Trimming removed 6 bases at V and 4 bases at J, with 13 bases between. CDR3 residues: CASSEQGGYEQYF. CDR3 in DNA: TGTGCCAGCTCCGAGCAGGGGGGGTACGAGCAGTACTTC.

V is TRBV7-7 and J is TRBJ2-7, with D perhaps assigned TRBD1 or TRBD2 (5 bases each). The CDR3 contains 12 residues. CDR1 SSHAT and CDR2 FNYEAQ come from the germline V gene (reference sequence). V was cut by 6 bases and J by 7 bases, with 13 bases left in between. The CDR3 nucleotides are TGTGCCAGCAGTCGGGACGGGACGGAGCAGTACTTC. This gives the protein CASSRDGTEQYF.

By proportion, this clone is medium-sized. V gene TRBV5-4 combines with J gene TRBJ2-7; 9 nucleotides line up with TRBD2. This CDR3 spans 15 amino acids. The V gene end was trimmed by 4 bases and the J gene end by 7 bases; junction bases not matched to a gene: 12. CDR1 and CDR2 (germline): SGHNT, YYREEE (reference sequence). CDR3 amino acids: CASSPSLAGAEEQYF. The CDR3 DNA is TGTGCCAGCAGCCCGTCCTTAGCGGGGGCCGAAGAGCAGTACTTC.